The 8 T cell receptor beta chains listed next were all sequenced from one sample in a study of shared clonotypes between healthy human individuals. The naive CD8 population came from CD45RO-negative cells selected for CCR7, without terminally differentiated effector memory CD45RA+ cells. The protocol was immunoSEQ multiplex PCR, while the TCRdb copy is restricted to in-frame clones and leaves out a portion. The sample consists of millions of clones, approximately 94% of them appearing once. The sample comprised naive CD8+ T cells sorted from blood. All receptors derive from a man younger than 35 in good health.

The CDR3 nucleotides read TGTGCCAGCAGTTTTGTCCGGCACAATCAGCCCCAGCATTTT. Amino acid sequence: CASSFVRHNQPQHF. The chain is built from TRBV28 and TRBJ1-5; D not certain. This CDR3 has 14 residues. CDR1 MDHEN and CDR2 SYDVKM come from the germline V gene. V was pared by 3 bases and J by 3 bases, with 9 bases between.

The chain has TRBV12-5 and TRBJ2-1; D is ambiguous. The CDR3 covers 13 residues. Germline loops: CDR1 LGHNT, CDR2 FRNRAP. V was trimmed by 5 bases and J by 6 bases, leaving 11 bases between them. The chain's CDR3 is CASGPYLSNEQFF. The DNA of the CDR3 is TGTGCTAGTGGTCCATACCTGAGCAATGAGCAGTTCTTC.

The chain combines TRBV27 with TRBJ2-3, with 10 bases identical to TRBD2. J lost 5 bases, V lost 4 bases, and 6 bases had no gene match. The germline V gene encodes CDR1 MNHEY and CDR2 SMNVEV (reference sequence). The CDR3 sequence is 15 residues long. CDR3 sequence: CASSWASGSEDTQYF. The DNA for the CDR3 is TGTGCCAGCAGTTGGGCTAGCGGGAGTGAAGATACGCAGTATTTT.

This chain joins TRBV5-4 and TRBJ2-7; 7 bases line up with TRBD1. Trimming at V came to 6 bases and at J to 5 bases, leaving 14 bases not matched to a gene. Looked up from germline, CDR1 is SGHNT and CDR2 is YYREEE (reference sequence). The CDR3 totals 15 residues. CDR3: CASTPPGQPIDEQYF. The CDR3 DNA reads as TGTGCCAGCACTCCCCCGGGACAGCCCATAGACGAGCAGTACTTC.

Points on this clone: Other nucleotide sequences in the sample specify the same CDR3. The chain uses TRBV7-9 and TRBJ2-7; D may be TRBD2 (6 bases). CDR3 length equals 14 residues. Germline V gene data show CDR1 as SEHNR and CDR2 as FQNEAQ (reference sequence). Between the trimmed V and J ends, which lost 0 bases and 0 bases, there was a span of 6 bases. The CDR3 loop is CASSLAGGSYEQYF. Here the CDR3 DNA reads TGTGCCAGCAGCTTAGCGGGGGGCTCCTACGAGCAGTACTTC.

DNA for the CDR3: TGTGCCAGCAGTTTGTCTGAGACAGATAGCAATCAGCCCCAGCATTTT. This codes for CASSLSETDSNQPQHF. The chain employs TRBV28 and TRBJ1-5; possibly TRBD1 for D (5 bases). Trimming pared 3 bases from V and 0 bases from J, leaving 12 bases between. The CDR3 loop spans 16 amino acids. CDR1 MDHEN and CDR2 SYDVKM come from the germline V gene.

The chain recombines TRBV9 with TRBJ1-4; 8 nucleotides line up with TRBD1. The germline V gene encodes CDR1 SGDLS and CDR2 YYNGEE. V trimming: 4 bases; J trimming: 3 bases; junction bases outside the gene matches: 5. CDR3 size: 15 residues. CDR3 sequence: CASSSGGAPNEKLFF. Written as DNA, the CDR3 is TGTGCCAGCAGCTCAGGGGGCGCGCCTAATGAAAAACTGTTTTTT.

CDR3 DNA sequence: TGTGCCAGCAGTGGCCCCCGGGGGCAGAGCCCAGATACGCAGTATTTT. This codes for CASSGPRGQSPDTQYF. This chain uses TRBV25-1 with TRBJ2-3; either TRBD1 or TRBD2 may supply D (6 bases each). The CDR3 extends over 16 amino acids. Germline CDR1 MGHDK, CDR2 SYGVNS. V was pared by 4 bases and J by 4 bases, with 18 bases between. Based on the CDR3 plus reference TRBV25-1 and TRBJ2-3, the full variable domain is EADIYQTPRYLVIGTGKKITLECSQTMGHDKMYWYQQDPGMELHLIHYSYGVNSTEKGDLSSESTVSRIRTEHFPLTLESARPSHTSQYLCASSGPRGQSPDTQYFGPGTRLTVL.